Included here is one T cell receptor (beta chain) sequence, with context. These data originate in a study of blood T cell repertoires in COVID-19. Overall study: Samples of COVID-19 (acute and convalescent) were obtained from the United States, Italy and Spain. From T cells, B-cell-depleted T cells, or PBMCs came the material, which was cDNA or gDNA.

In the source study's methods: Scientists estimated how many nucleated cells there were by amplifying reference gene primers. Data came from immunoSEQ multiplex PCR; TCRdb stores just in-frame clones and leaves some out. V, J and clone size are those of that table, while D and trimming were read from the DNA. The sample has about 30,000 clones, approximately 80% seen once. V gave up 0 bases and J gave up 7 bases, with 9 bases separating them. CDR1 and CDR2 (germline): MNHEY, SMNVEV (reference sequence). The CDR3 sequence is 13 residues long. This receptor was taken from a man older than 75 with acute or convalescent COVID-19. The chain has TRBV27 and TRBJ1-2; D remains ambiguous. The sequenced sample was peripheral blood. CDR3 nucleotides: TGTGCCAGCAGTTTATCAAGTGCGGGTGGCTACACCTTC. Residues: CASSLSSAGGYTF.